Below, 21 T cell receptor beta chains from the same sample are listed, as sequenced in a study of OX40 agonist ivuxolimab in advanced cancers. Sequencing was performed with immunoSEQ multiplex PCR; in TCRdb, only in-frame clones are kept and a portion is missing. The sample has 85,000 to 120,000 clones, around nine tenths seen once. The material was CD4+ or CD8+ T cells sorted from blood, obtained in a trial of the OX40 agonist ivuxolimab. The receptors originated from an adult with an advanced solid tumor such as melanoma, head and neck, liver or kidney cancer.

The genes are TRBV5-6 and TRBJ1-2, with 7 bases aligning to TRBD1. Germline V gives CDR1 SGHDT, CDR2 YYEEEE. V shed 9 bases, J shed 7 bases, and the junction held 6 bases outside the gene matches. This CDR3 region has 11 residues. The CDR3 loop is CATSRQGGYTF. CDR3 nucleotides: TGTGCCACCTCTCGACAGGGTGGCTACACCTTC. Full variable domain (rest looked up from reference TRBV5-6 and TRBJ1-2): DAGVTQSPTHLIKTRGQQVTLRCSPKSGHDTVSWYQQALGQGPQFIFQYYEEEERQRGNFPDRFSGHQFPNYSSELNVNALLLGDSALYLCATSRQGGYTFGSGTRLTVV.

The chain employs TRBV7-2 and TRBJ2-3, with D possibly being TRBD1 or TRBD2 (5 bases each). Deletions cut 3 bases from V and 1 base from J, with 17 bases between. The germline CDR1 and CDR2 sequences are SGHTA and FQGNSA. This CDR3 region has 17 residues. The CDR3 region is CASSFGAPRTRTDTQYF. In DNA, the CDR3 is TGTGCCAGCAGCTTCGGGGCCCCCCGAACCCGCACAGATACGCAGTATTTT.

Points on this clone: The identical CDR3 is also encoded by other nucleotide sequences in the sample. The chain carries TRBV2 and TRBJ2-7, with D possibly matching TRBD2 (5 bases). The germline V and J ends were trimmed by 4 bases and 2 bases, with 9 bases remaining between them. The CDR3 spans 13 residues. Germline CDR1 and CDR2: SNHLY and FYNNEI. The CDR3 reads CASSGTAAYEQYF. CDR3 nucleotide sequence: TGTGCCAGCAGTGGGACTGCAGCCTACGAGCAGTACTTC. The variable domain in full, completed from reference TRBV2 and TRBJ2-7, reads EPEVTQTPSHQVTQMGQEVILRCVPISNHLYFYWYRQILGQKVEFLVSFYNNEISEKSEIFDDQFSVERPDGSNFTLKIRSTKLEDSAMYFCASSGTAAYEQYFGPGTRLTVT.

J is TRBJ2-5 and V is TRBV28; unclear D gene. Trimming took 8 bases from V and 5 from J, leaving 9 bases between them. CDR3 length: 11 amino acids. Germline values: CDR1 MDHEN, CDR2 SYDVKM. CDR3 sequence reads: CASALRETQYF. In DNA, the CDR3 is TGTGCCAGCGCGTTGAGGGAGACCCAGTACTTC.

This clone has only one observation. The chain recombines TRBV7-2 with TRBJ1-6, with 7 positions matching TRBD1. The ends lost 1 base at V and 6 bases at J; junction bases unmatched: 6. The CDR3 runs to 16 residues. Looked up from germline, CDR1 is SGHTA and CDR2 is FQGNSA. CDR3 in DNA: TGTGCCAGCAGCTTAGGAGACAGGGCTGGTAATTCACCCCTCCACTTT. Protein: CASSLGDRAGNSPLHF.

J is TRBJ2-2 and V is TRBV6-5; D is uncertain. Germline loops: CDR1 MNHEY, CDR2 SVGAGI. There are 10 residues in the CDR3. V was clipped by 4 bases and J by 9 bases, with 3 bases between them. CDR3 in DNA: TGTGCCAGCAGTTTCAGGGAGCTGTTTTTT. Protein: CASSFRELFF.

CDR3 in amino acids: CAWSDTQLNQPQHF. The CDR3 DNA sequence: TGTGCCTGGAGTGATACGCAACTGAATCAGCCCCAGCATTTT. The chain links TRBV30 to TRBJ1-5; D not certain. Germline CDR1 GTSNPN, CDR2 SVGIG (reference sequence). The CDR3 consists of 14 residues. V was shortened by 1 base and J by 4 bases, with 11 bases between the two germline ends.

A remark on this clone: This same CDR3 is encoded by further DNA sequences in the sample. The rearrangement joins TRBV5-1 to TRBJ2-3; D possibly corresponds to TRBD1 (6 bases). V lost 1 base to trimming and J lost 0 bases, with 9 bases between them. This CDR3 is built from 15 residues. Germline loops: CDR1 SGHRS, CDR2 YFSETQ. The CDR3 nucleotides read TGCGCCAGCAGCTTGACAGGGATTAGCACAGATACGCAGTATTTT. Protein product: CASSLTGISTDTQYF.

This chain joins TRBV9 and TRBJ2-1; D remains ambiguous. The V gene lost 0 bases and the J gene lost 10 bases, with 20 bases spanning the gap. Germline V gene lookup returns CDR1 SGDLS and CDR2 YYNGEE. The CDR3 runs 16 residues. Here the CDR3 DNA reads TGTGCCAGCAGCGTAGCTTCGTACGGAGAACTCAACGAGCAGTTCTTC. Its protein is CASSVASYGELNEQFF.

The chain couples TRBV30 to TRBJ1-5, with 7 nucleotides matching TRBD1. The V segment lost 5 bases and the J segment 2 bases; nucleotides outside the gene matches: 3. The germline V gene has CDR1 GTSNPN and CDR2 SVGIG (reference sequence). The CDR3 loop spans 13 amino acids. The CDR3 region is CAWEQGGNQPQHF. CDR3 DNA sequence: TGTGCCTGGGAGCAGGGGGGCAATCAGCCCCAGCATTTT.

The CDR3 region has the DNA TGTGCCAGTAGTCATAGTCCGGGGGAAGATACGCAGTATTTT. It is translated as CASSHSPGEDTQYF. The chain uses TRBV19 and TRBJ2-3, with D perhaps TRBD2 (6 bases). CDR3 length equals 14 residues. Deletions cut 5 bases from V and 5 bases from J, with 14 bases between. Germline CDR1 and CDR2: LNHDA and SQIVND (reference sequence). The full variable domain, in which reference TRBV19 and TRBJ2-3 provide the parts outside the CDR3, is DGGITQSPKYLFRKEGQNVTLSCEQNLNHDAMYWYRQDPGQGLRLIYYSQIVNDFQKGDIAEGYSVSREKKESFPLTVTSAQKNPTAFYLCASSHSPGEDTQYFGPGTRLTVL.

The gene calls are TRBV10-3 and TRBJ2-1, with TRBD2 matching 9 bases. The junction had 6 bases not matched to a gene; V was cut back by 4 bases and J by 5 bases. The CDR3 contains 15 residues. CDR1 and CDR2 from the germline V gene are ENHRY and SYGVKD. DNA for the CDR3: TGTGCCATCAGTGTGGTTAGCGGGGGAGACAATGAGCAGTTCTTC. This gives the protein CAISVVSGGDNEQFF.

V is TRBV7-9 and J is TRBJ1-2, with TRBD1 as a possible D gene (5 bases). The CDR3 has 13 amino acids. V was trimmed by 4 bases and J by 5 bases, leaving 11 bases between them. Looked up from germline, CDR1 is SEHNR and CDR2 is FQNEAQ (reference sequence). This CDR3 reads CASSYGHEYGYTF. The CDR3 bases are TGTGCCAGCAGCTATGGACACGAATATGGCTACACCTTC.

On this clone: Other DNA variants within this sample encode the same CDR3. V and J are TRBV7-9 and TRBJ1-4, with D unclear. V lost 1 base and J 8 bases, leaving 8 bases between the germline ends. The germline gives CDR1 SEHNR, CDR2 FQNEAQ (reference sequence). The CDR3 totals 13 residues. DNA of the CDR3: TGTGCCAGCAGCTTAGGCGCCGGGGAAAAACTGTTTTTT. This codes for CASSLGAGEKLFF.

This chain joins TRBV7-2 and TRBJ2-7; D might be TRBD1 (5 bases). V lost 0 bases and J 4 bases, leaving 10 bases between the germline ends. The CDR3 length is 14 residues. Germline values: CDR1 SGHTA, CDR2 FQGNSA. CDR3 in amino acids: CASSLAQGFYEQYF. The CDR3 DNA reads TGTGCCAGCAGCTTAGCTCAGGGCTTTTACGAGCAGTACTTC.

The chain combines TRBV7-2 with TRBJ1-2; 7 nucleotides align to TRBD1. Germline CDR1 reads SGHTA; CDR2 reads FQGNSA. The CDR3 runs 15 residues. V lost 3 bases to trimming and J lost 1 base; unmatched junction nucleotides: 5. CDR3 amino acids: CASSLSGTDNYGYTF. The DNA for the CDR3 is TGTGCCAGCAGCTTGTCCGGGACAGATAACTATGGCTACACCTTC.

V gene TRBV23-1 combines with J gene TRBJ1-5, with D possibly matching TRBD1 (6 bases). TRBV23-1 is an open reading frame, and its role is uncertain. V was cut by 3 bases and J by 3 bases, with 18 bases left in between. The CDR3 length is 17 residues. CDR3 region: CASSQLIQGGDNQPQHF. The CDR3 DNA sequence: TGCGCCAGCAGTCAGCTTATACAGGGCGGTGACAATCAGCCCCAGCATTTT.

The V and J genes are TRBV19 and TRBJ2-3, with D tentatively TRBD2 (6 bases). The CDR3 is 13 residues long. CDR1 is LNHDA, CDR2 SQIVND, per germline (reference sequence). V lost 8 bases and J lost 3, with 12 bases in between. The CDR3 nucleotides read TGTGCCAGTTCACTAGCATTGACAGATACGCAGTATTTT. Protein sequence: CASSLALTDTQYF.

CDR3 DNA: TGTGCCAGTAGTATAAAGAGGAGGGAGGCCTCCTACGAGCAGTACTTC. Encoded protein: CASSIKRREASYEQYF. The chain employs TRBV19 and TRBJ2-7, with D tentatively TRBD2 (6 bases). The length of the CDR3 is 16 residues. CDR1 and CDR2 from the germline V gene are LNHDA and SQIVND (reference sequence). The V end was cut by 2 bases, the J end by 0 bases, with 14 bases between.

This chain joins TRBV11-2 and TRBJ1-2; no firm D call. From germline, CDR1 is SGHAT and CDR2 FQNNGV. With 2 bases removed from V and 5 bases from J, the gap between germline ends came to 6 bases. This CDR3 comprises 12 residues. The chain's CDR3 is CASSLSGYGYTF. In nucleotides, the CDR3 is TGTGCCAGCAGCTTATCGGGATATGGCTACACCTTC.

This clone came up once. This chain links TRBV14 with TRBJ1-6; maybe TRBD1 (5 bases). Germline CDR1 and CDR2: SGHDN and FVKESK. CDR3 length: 14 residues. V was cut by 0 bases and J by 7 bases, with 7 bases left in between. The CDR3 region has the DNA TGTGCCAGCAGCCAAGACAGGGAAAATTCACCCCTCCACTTT. This codes for CASSQDRENSPLHF.